These T cell receptor beta chains were read from a single sample in a study of shared clonotypes between healthy human individuals. Assay: immunoSEQ multiplex PCR; the TCRdb copy retains only in-frame clones and omits some. The sample shows around 690,000 clones, around 91% of them seen only once. Source material: memory CD8+ T cells from PBMCs. These receptors came from a man between 18 and 35 years old in good health. Some clones in this sample may be carry-over from other donors' samples. Each CDR3 is given with its conserved first and last residue. D genes are given only for firm matches. Expanded clones are given a class, and other clones once, few, many or no size at all.

d_call	v_call	clone_size	j_call	cdr3_length	cdr3_aa	cdr3_nt
NA	TRBV10-3	NA	TRBJ2-7	17	CAISGPMDGRVWHEQYF	TGTGCCATCAGTGGACCAATGGACGGCCGCGTTTGGCACGAGCAGTACTTC
NA	TRBV29-1	NA	TRBJ2-7	18	CSVVSRGRGSPLLDEQYF	TGCAGCGTTGTCTCAAGGGGCAGGGGCTCCCCCCTCCTGGACGAGCAGTACTTC
TRBD1	TRBV7-9	once	TRBJ2-1	18	CASSLSLRVDRVVNEQFF	TGTGCCAGCAGCTTATCCTTAAGGGTGGACAGGGTGGTCAATGAGCAGTTCTTC
TRBD2	TRBV19	NA	TRBJ2-1	17	CASSIRTSGRGYNEQFF	TGTGCCAGTAGTATAAGGACTAGCGGGAGAGGCTACAATGAGCAGTTCTTC
TRBD1	TRBV14	NA	TRBJ2-5	16	CASSPQETGVEETQYF	TGTGCCAGCAGCCCACAGGAGACAGGGGTTGAAGAGACCCAGTACTTC
NA	TRBV7-8	NA	TRBJ2-3	15	CASTAGLPLTDTQYF	TGTGCCAGCACCGCGGGACTCCCACTCACAGATACGCAGTATTTT
TRBD1	TRBV28	NA	TRBJ2-7	15	CASSDGTGYLYEQYF	TGTGCCAGCAGTGATGGGACAGGGTACCTCTACGAGCAGTACTTC
TRBD1	TRBV4-1	NA	TRBJ2-7	18	CASSQDHGPGTGGSEQYF	TGCGCCAGCAGCCAAGATCACGGCCCCGGGACAGGGGGTAGCGAGCAGTACTTC
TRBD1	TRBV4-1	NA	TRBJ1-1	14	CASSTHRGLTEAFF	TGCGCCAGCAGCACCCACAGGGGGCTCACTGAAGCTTTCTTT
NA	TRBV29-1	NA	TRBJ2-3	17	CSVSTGTGRFSFDTQYF	TGCAGCGTATCAACCGGGACGGGACGGTTTTCGTTTGATACGCAGTATTTT
NA	TRBV5-1	NA	TRBJ2-7	14	CASSPEVSSYEQYF	TGCGCCAGCAGCCCAGAAGTCTCCTCCTACGAGCAGTACTTC
NA	TRBV27	NA	TRBJ2-1	15	CASSLDRYAYNEQFF	TGTGCCAGCAGTTTAGACAGGTATGCCTACAATGAGCAGTTCTTC
TRBD1	TRBV27	NA	TRBJ2-7	14	CASSLEQGSYEQYF	TGTGCCAGCAGTCTCGAACAGGGGTCCTACGAGCAGTACTTC
TRBD1	TRBV28	few	TRBJ2-7	15	CASSYQTGGSYEQYF	TGTGCCAGCAGTTATCAAACAGGGGGTTCCTACGAGCAGTACTTC
NA	TRBV4-1	NA	TRBJ2-3	16	CASSQAYPRRTDTQYF	TGCGCCAGCAGCCAAGCTTATCCCCGACGCACAGATACGCAGTATTTT
NA	TRBV10-3	once	TRBJ1-2	14	CAIAKPGAHYGYTF	TGTGCCATCGCGAAACCGGGGGCTCACTATGGCTACACCTTC
TRBD2	TRBV28	NA	TRBJ2-5	16	CASSNPGLAGEETQYF	TGTGCCAGCAGTAACCCGGGACTAGCGGGGGAAGAGACCCAGTACTTC
NA	TRBV13	NA	TRBJ1-2	13	CASNVKGTYGYTF	TGTGCCAGCAATGTCAAAGGTACCTATGGCTACACCTTC
NA	TRBV29-1	NA	TRBJ1-2	11	CSVVSNYGYTF	TGCAGCGTCGTATCTAACTATGGCTACACCTTC
NA	TRBV29-1	NA	TRBJ2-7	11	CSVTQGGEQYF	TGCAGCGTGACTCAGGGTGGCGAGCAGTACTTC
TRBD1	TRBV30	NA	TRBJ2-2	14	CAWSNYRGPGELFF	TGTGCCTGGAGTAACTACAGGGGGCCCGGGGAGCTGTTTTTT
NA	TRBV27	NA	TRBJ1-1	14	CASSLLGPSTEAFF	TGTGCCAGCAGTTTACTGGGACCGAGCACTGAAGCTTTCTTT
TRBD2	TRBV7-2	NA	TRBJ2-7	18	CASSLLRSGRGGSYEQYF	TGTGCCAGCAGCCTCTTGCGGAGCGGGAGGGGCGGGTCCTACGAGCAGTACTTC
TRBD2	TRBV10-3	NA	TRBJ2-7	16	CAISRTSGRANYEQYF	TGTGCCATCAGTAGGACTAGCGGGAGGGCGAACTACGAGCAGTACTTC